The 9 T cell receptor beta chains below all came from one sample that was sequenced in a study of T cell changes during pregnancy in multiple sclerosis. Profiled with immunoSEQ multiplex PCR; TCRdb holds only in-frame clones, not every one. Of roughly 56,000 clones in the sample, under 95% are singletons; the top ten hold around 0.5%. The sample in question was CD4+ T cells from peripheral blood mononuclear cells, obtained after pregnancy. The receptors shown here come from a female donor in good health, enrolled as a control in a pregnancy study.

This clone is a singleton in its sample. This rearrangement joins TRBV19 to TRBJ1-4; no reliable D call. Looked up from germline, CDR1 is LNHDA and CDR2 is SQIVND (reference sequence). The V end was cut by 3 bases, the J end by 7 bases, with 12 bases between. The CDR3 contains 14 residues. CDR3 residues: CASSMDGVFEKLFF. The DNA for the CDR3 is TGTGCCAGTAGTATGGACGGGGTCTTTGAAAAACTGTTTTTT.

V gene TRBV7-9 combines with J gene TRBJ1-2; 12 bases line up with TRBD1. The length of the CDR3 is 17 residues. V trimming: 0 bases; J trimming: 7 bases; junction bases outside the gene matches: 9. Germline V gives CDR1 SEHNR, CDR2 FQNEAQ (reference sequence). The CDR3 nucleotides read TGTGCCAGCAGCTTAGCGCTAACGGGACAGGGGGCTGGTGGCTACACCTTC. Its translation is CASSLALTGQGAGGYTF.

This clone has more than one count but fewer than ten. The chain combines TRBV5-4 with TRBJ1-1, with 7 positions matching TRBD1. Trimming removed 4 bases from V and 3 bases from J; junction bases left unmatched: 3. The CDR3 is 13 amino acids. CDR1 SGHNT and CDR2 YYREEE come from the germline V gene (reference sequence). CDR3 loop: CASSPDRDTEAFF. CDR3 in DNA: TGTGCCAGCAGCCCTGACAGGGACACTGAAGCTTTCTTT.

V usage is TRBV15 and J usage is TRBJ2-1; 8 bases are a match to TRBD1. CDR1 is LNHNV, CDR2 YYDKDF, per germline (reference sequence). Trimming cost V 0 bases and J 10 bases; bases outside gene matches: 14. The CDR3 runs to 17 residues. The CDR3 coding sequence is TGTGCCACCAGCAGAGATTATCCGCCACAACAGGGGGGCGAGCAGTTCTTC. Protein: CATSRDYPPQQGGEQFF.

The chain uses TRBV19 and TRBJ2-1; D is uncertain. The CDR3 extends over 13 amino acids. The germline V gene has CDR1 LNHDA and CDR2 SQIVND (reference sequence). V lost 5 bases and J 8 bases, leaving 13 bases between the germline ends. CDR3 region: CASSFLRRDEQFF. DNA of the CDR3: TGTGCCAGTAGTTTCTTGAGAAGAGATGAGCAGTTCTTC.

This clone has only one observation. In DNA, the CDR3 is TGTGCCAGTAGTCCGCGTAAGGACAGGGTGGACTATGGCTACACCTTC. Protein: CASSPRKDRVDYGYTF. The genes are TRBV19 and TRBJ1-2; 8 nucleotides agree with TRBD1. V lost 5 bases, J lost 3 bases, and 11 bases stayed unmatched. The length of the CDR3 is 16 residues. The germline V gene has CDR1 LNHDA and CDR2 SQIVND (reference sequence).

This sequence joins TRBV19 and TRBJ1-6; possibly TRBD1 for D (6 bases). The CDR3 has 15 amino acids. The germline V and J ends were trimmed by 6 bases and 7 bases, with 16 bases remaining between them. Germline values: CDR1 LNHDA, CDR2 SQIVND (reference sequence). CDR3 residues: CASRIIGGVNSPLHF. CDR3 in DNA: TGTGCCAGTAGAATCATAGGGGGGGTCAATTCACCCCTCCACTTT.

About this clone itself: Other nucleotide sequences in the sample specify the same CDR3. This chain connects TRBV5-1 to TRBJ1-1; 9 bases are shared with TRBD1. This CDR3 contains 16 residues. Germline V gene lookup returns CDR1 SGHRS and CDR2 YFSETQ. V dropped 4 bases and J dropped 1; count of bases not matched to a gene: 8. The CDR3 is CASSLRQGGRNTEAFF. Here the CDR3 DNA reads TGCGCCAGCAGCCTACGACAGGGGGGGCGGAACACTGAAGCTTTCTTT.

The rearrangement joins TRBV7-2 to TRBJ2-5, with TRBD2 as a possible D gene (6 bases). The V gene's germline CDR1 is SGHTA and CDR2 FQGNSA. This CDR3 has 15 residues. V lost 1 base to trimming and J lost 2 bases, with 11 bases between them. The CDR3: CASSLVAGTQETQYF. The CDR3 coding sequence is TGTGCCAGCAGCTTAGTTGCGGGGACGCAAGAGACCCAGTACTTC.